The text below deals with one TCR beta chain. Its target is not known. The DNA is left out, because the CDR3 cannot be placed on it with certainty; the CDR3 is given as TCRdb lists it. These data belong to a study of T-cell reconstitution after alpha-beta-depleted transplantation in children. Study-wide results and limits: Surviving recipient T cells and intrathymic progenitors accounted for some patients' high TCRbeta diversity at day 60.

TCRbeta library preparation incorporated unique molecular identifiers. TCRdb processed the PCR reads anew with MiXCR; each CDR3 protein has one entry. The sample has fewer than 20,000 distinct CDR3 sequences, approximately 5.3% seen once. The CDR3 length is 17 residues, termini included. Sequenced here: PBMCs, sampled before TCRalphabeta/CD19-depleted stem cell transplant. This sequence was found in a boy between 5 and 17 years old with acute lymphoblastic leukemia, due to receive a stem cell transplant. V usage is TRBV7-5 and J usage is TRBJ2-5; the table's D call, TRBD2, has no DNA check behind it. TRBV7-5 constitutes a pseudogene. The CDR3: CFCASTLAGGKRETQYF.